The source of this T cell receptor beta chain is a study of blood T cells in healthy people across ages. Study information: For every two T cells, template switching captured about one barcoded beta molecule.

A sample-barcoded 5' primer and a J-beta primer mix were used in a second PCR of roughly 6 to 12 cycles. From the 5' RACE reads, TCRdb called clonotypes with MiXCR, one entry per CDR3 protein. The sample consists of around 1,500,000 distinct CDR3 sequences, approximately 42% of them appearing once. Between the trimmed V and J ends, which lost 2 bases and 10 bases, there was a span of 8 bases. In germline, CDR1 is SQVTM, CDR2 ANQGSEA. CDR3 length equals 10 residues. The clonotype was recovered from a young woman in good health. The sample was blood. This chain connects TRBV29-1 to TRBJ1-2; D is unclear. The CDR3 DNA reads TGCAGCGTTGAACCACGGTTCTACACCTTC. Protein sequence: CSVEPRFYTF.